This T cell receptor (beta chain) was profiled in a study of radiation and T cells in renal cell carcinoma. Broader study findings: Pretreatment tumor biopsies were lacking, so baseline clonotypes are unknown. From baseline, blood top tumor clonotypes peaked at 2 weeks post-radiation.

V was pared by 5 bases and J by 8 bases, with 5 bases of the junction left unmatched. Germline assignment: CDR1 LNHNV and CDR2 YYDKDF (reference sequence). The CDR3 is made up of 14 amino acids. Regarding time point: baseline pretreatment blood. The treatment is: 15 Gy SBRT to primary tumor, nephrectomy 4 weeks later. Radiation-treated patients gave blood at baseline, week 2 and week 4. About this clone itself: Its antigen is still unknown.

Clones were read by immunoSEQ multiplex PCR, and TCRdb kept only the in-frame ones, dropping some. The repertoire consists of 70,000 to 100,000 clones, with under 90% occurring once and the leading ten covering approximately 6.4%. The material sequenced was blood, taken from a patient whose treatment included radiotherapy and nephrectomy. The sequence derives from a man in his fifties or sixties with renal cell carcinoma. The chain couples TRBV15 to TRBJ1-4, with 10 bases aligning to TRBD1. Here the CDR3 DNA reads TGTGCCACCAGCTGGGACAGGGGAAGGGAAAAACTGTTTTTT. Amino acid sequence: CATSWDRGREKLFF.